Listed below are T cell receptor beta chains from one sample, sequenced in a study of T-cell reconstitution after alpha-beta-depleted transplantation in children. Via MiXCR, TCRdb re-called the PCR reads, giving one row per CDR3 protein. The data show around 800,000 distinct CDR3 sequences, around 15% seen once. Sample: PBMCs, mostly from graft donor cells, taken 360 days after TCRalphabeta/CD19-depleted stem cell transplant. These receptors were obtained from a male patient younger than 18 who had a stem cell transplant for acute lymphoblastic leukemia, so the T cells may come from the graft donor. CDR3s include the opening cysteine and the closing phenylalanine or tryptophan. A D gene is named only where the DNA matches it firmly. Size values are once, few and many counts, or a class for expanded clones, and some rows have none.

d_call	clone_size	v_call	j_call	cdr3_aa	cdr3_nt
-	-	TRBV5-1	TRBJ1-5	CASSPYAGVINQPQHF	TGCGCCAGCAGCCCCTATGCGGGCGTAATCAATCAGCCCCAGCATTTT
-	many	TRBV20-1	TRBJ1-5	CSVSDGNQPQHF	TGCAGTGTTTCGGATGGGAATCAGCCCCAGCATTTT
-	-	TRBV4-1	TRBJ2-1	CASSPRTAAYNEQFF	TGCGCCAGCAGCCCGAGGACAGCTGCCTACAATGAGCAGTTCTTC
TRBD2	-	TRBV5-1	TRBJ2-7	CASSIRASGNRRNEQYF	TGCGCCAGCAGTATTCGGGCTAGCGGGAATAGGCGCAACGAGCAGTACTTC
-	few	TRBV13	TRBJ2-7	CASSLKRGEQYF	TGTGCCAGCAGCTTAAAAAGGGGCGAGCAGTACTTC
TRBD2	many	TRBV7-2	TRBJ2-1	CASSLYGLAGYNEQFF	TGTGCCAGCAGCCTATACGGACTAGCGGGTTACAATGAGCAGTTCTTC
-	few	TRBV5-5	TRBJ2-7	CASSSYHSYEQYF	TGTGCCAGCAGCTCGTACCACTCCTACGAGCAGTACTTC
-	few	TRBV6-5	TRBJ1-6	CASSYSASSPLHF	TGTGCCAGCAGTTACTCGGCGTCTTCACCCCTCCACTTT
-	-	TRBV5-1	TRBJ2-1	CASSSLRASYNEQFF	TGCGCCAGCAGCTCGTTACGAGCATCCTACAATGAGCAGTTCTTC
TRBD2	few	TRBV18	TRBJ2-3	CASTQNPGGTDTQYF	TGTGCCAGCACACAGAACCCGGGAGGGACAGATACGCAGTATTTT
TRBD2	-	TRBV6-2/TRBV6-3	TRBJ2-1	CASSPGTSQFF	TGTGCCAGCAGCCCCGGGACTAGCCAGTTCTTC
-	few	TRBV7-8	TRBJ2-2	CASSLALAPNTGELFF	TGTGCCAGCAGCTTAGCACTAGCCCCGAACACCGGGGAGCTGTTTTTT
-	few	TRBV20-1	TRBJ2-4	CSASSPPGVHIQYF	TGCAGTGCTAGTAGTCCACCGGGGGTTCACATTCAGTACTTC
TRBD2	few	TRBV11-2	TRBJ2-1	CASSWLRLAGVDEQFF	TGTGCCAGCAGCTGGCTGCGACTAGCGGGAGTAGATGAGCAGTTCTTC
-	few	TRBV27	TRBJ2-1	CASSLFGGGLGNEQFF	TGTGCCAGCAGTTTATTTGGAGGGGGCCTGGGTAATGAGCAGTTCTTC
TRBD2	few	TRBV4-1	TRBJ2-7	CASSQESSGVSYEQYF	TGCGCCAGCAGCCAAGAAAGTAGCGGGGTGAGTTACGAGCAGTACTTC
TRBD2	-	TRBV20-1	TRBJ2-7	CSAGNGGAPVGYEQYF	TGCAGTGCTGGAAACGGGGGGGCCCCGGTGGGGTACGAGCAGTACTTC
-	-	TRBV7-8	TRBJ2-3	CASSLVGGAGVRDTQYF	TGTGCCAGCAGCTTAGTCGGGGGCGCGGGAGTTCGAGATACGCAGTATTTT
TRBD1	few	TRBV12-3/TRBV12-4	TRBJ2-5	CASSPTGTGQETQYF	TGTGCCAGCAGTCCCACCGGGACAGGGCAAGAGACCCAGTACTTC
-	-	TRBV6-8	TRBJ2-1	CAIRRPMKQGNEQFF	TGCGCGATACGGCGACCGATGAAACAGGGCAATGAGCAGTTCTTC
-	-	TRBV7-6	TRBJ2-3	CASSLTIGFNTDTQYF	TGTGCCAGCAGCTTAACAATAGGGTTCAACACAGATACGCAGTATTTT
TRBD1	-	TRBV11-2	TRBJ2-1	CASSLEGTGPHNEQFF	TGTGCCAGCAGCTTAGAAGGGACAGGGCCTCACAATGAGCAGTTCTTC
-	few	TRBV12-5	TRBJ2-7	CASGLGQTSSSYEQYF	TGTGCTAGTGGTTTAGGGCAGACTAGTAGTTCCTACGAGCAGTACTTC
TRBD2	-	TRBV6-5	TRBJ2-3	CASSYSFGTRRRDTQYF	TGTGCCAGCAGTTACTCTTTTGGGACTAGGCGTCGAGATACGCAGTATTTT
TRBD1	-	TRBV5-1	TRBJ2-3	CASSSGTGYTDTQYF	TGCGCCAGCAGCTCCGGGACAGGTTATACAGATACGCAGTATTTT
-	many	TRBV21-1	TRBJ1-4	CASSTRTGRAGEKLFF	TGTGCCAGCAGCACCCGGACAGGAAGGGCAGGTGAAAAACTGTTTTTT
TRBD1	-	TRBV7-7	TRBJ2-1	CASSATGTPYNEQFF	TGTGCCAGCAGCGCGACAGGGACCCCCTACAATGAGCAGTTCTTC
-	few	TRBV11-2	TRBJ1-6	CASSLGWWQGFSPLHF	TGTGCCAGCAGCTTAGGGTGGTGGCAGGGCTTTTCACCCCTCCACTTT
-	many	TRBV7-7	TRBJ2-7	CASSFEIRGPTRGGFDYEQYF	TGTGCCAGCAGCTTTGAGATAAGGGGCCCAACTAGAGGGGGGTTTGACTACGAGCAGTACTTC
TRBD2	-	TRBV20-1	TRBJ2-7	CSARVLRGAYEQYF	TGCAGTGCTAGAGTTTTACGGGGGGCCTACGAGCAGTACTTC
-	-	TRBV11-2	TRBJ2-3	CASSQGSGPDTQYF	TGTGCCAGCAGCCAAGGATCCGGCCCAGATACGCAGTATTTT
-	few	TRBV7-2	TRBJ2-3	CASNPGLATDTQYF	TGTGCCAGCAATCCCGGGCTCGCCACAGATACGCAGTATTTT
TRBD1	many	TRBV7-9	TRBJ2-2	CASSTTGDPNTGELFF	TGTGCCAGCAGCACGACAGGGGACCCGAACACCGGGGAGCTGTTTTTT
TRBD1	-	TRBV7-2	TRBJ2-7	CASSSQGVAYEQYF	TGTGCCAGCAGCTCACAGGGGGTGGCTTACGAGCAGTACTTC
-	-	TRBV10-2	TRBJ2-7	CASNLATRRDEQYF	TGCGCCAGCAATTTAGCGACTAGAAGGGACGAGCAGTACTTC